The entry below gives a single T cell receptor (beta chain) sequence along with its context. Its target is not known. The CDR3 sequence is 14 residues long. Germline trimming cut 5 bases from V and 8 bases from J; bases unmatched to any gene: 9. Germline V lookup: CDR1 SEHNR, CDR2 FQNEAQ (reference sequence). Sequencing libraries made from TCR beta cDNA carried unique molecular identifiers. It was from about 0.98 to 11 million T cells that some 500,000 cDNA molecules came. TCRdb re-derived calls from the PCR reads in MiXCR, one entry per CDR3 protein. There are about 820,000 distinct CDR3 sequences in the sample; approximately 57% occur only once, and approximately 4.2% lies in the top ten. The data belong to a study of post-analysis software for immune sequencing data. Looking at the study overall: Included among the disease courses, which were recorded for the cohort, were relapsing-remitting, secondary progressive and progressive-relapsing multiple sclerosis.

Whole-study results and caveats: Under F measure analysis, samples from one preparation batch co-clustered strongly. TRBV segments more frequent in patients than in controls numbered roughly 5 and included TRBV5-6, TRBV5-1 and TRBV20-1. Controls showed significantly higher normalized Chao1 diversity than did multiple sclerosis patients.

The receptor was derived from a girl aged 10 to 17 with multiple sclerosis. Material for sequencing was blood. The chain is built from TRBV7-9 and TRBJ2-1; TRBD1 matches 7 bases. The CDR3 loop is CASSEGAYMDEQFF. Here the CDR3 DNA reads TGTGCCAGCAGCGAGGGGGCCTACATGGATGAGCAGTTCTTC.